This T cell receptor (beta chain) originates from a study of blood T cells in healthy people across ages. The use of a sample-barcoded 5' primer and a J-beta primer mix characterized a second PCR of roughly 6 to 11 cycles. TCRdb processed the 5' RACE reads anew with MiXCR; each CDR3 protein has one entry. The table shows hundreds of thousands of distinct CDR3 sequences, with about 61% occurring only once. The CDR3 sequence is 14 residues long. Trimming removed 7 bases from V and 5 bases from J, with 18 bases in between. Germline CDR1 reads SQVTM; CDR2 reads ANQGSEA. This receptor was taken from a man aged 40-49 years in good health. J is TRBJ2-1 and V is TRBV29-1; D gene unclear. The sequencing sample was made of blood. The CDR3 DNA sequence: TGCAGCGGGTTCGGCTCCCCACTCGACAATGAGCAGTTCTTC. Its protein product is CSGFGSPLDNEQFF.